The 24 T cell receptor beta chains below come from one sample, sequenced in a study of shared clonotypes between healthy human individuals. Clones were sequenced by immunoSEQ multiplex PCR, and TCRdb holds only the in-frame ones, with some missing. The sample includes hundreds of thousands of clones, around 73% of them seen just once. Input material: memory CD4+ T cells sorted from blood. The sample's subset: CD45RA-negative fraction. These receptors originate from a woman in her twenties or thirties in good health.

The chain employs TRBV7-2 and TRBJ2-4; 8 bases map to TRBD1. The trim removed 5 bases at V and 7 bases at J, leaving 4 bases unmatched. Germline V gene lookup returns CDR1 SGHTA and CDR2 FQGNSA. The CDR3 runs 13 residues. The CDR3 loop reads CASSTTGGNIQYF. The CDR3 region has the DNA TGTGCCAGCAGCACCACAGGGGGGAACATTCAGTACTTC.

The V gene is TRBV4-1, the J gene TRBJ2-1; possibly TRBD1 or TRBD2 for D (5 bases each). The CDR3 sequence is 13 residues long. Germline V gene lookup returns CDR1 MGHRA and CDR2 YSYEKL. V lost 0 bases and J lost 12, with 12 bases in between. The CDR3 sequence is CASSQERGPRQFF. In DNA, the CDR3 is TGCGCCAGCAGCCAAGAACGGGGCCCCAGGCAGTTCTTC.

The chain employs TRBV4-1 and TRBJ1-1; weak D call: TRBD1 (6 bases). From germline, CDR1 is MGHRA and CDR2 YSYEKL. The CDR3 is made up of 19 amino acids. The V end lost 0 bases, the J end lost 3 bases, and 23 bases lay between the germline ends. The CDR3 loop is CASSQEGEGRGYRHTEAFF. The CDR3 DNA sequence: TGCGCCAGCAGCCAAGAGGGCGAGGGAAGGGGGTACCGGCACACTGAAGCTTTCTTT.

The V call is TRBV13, the J call TRBJ1-1; no clear D. Germline V gene sequence: CDR1 PRHDT, CDR2 FYEKMQ (reference sequence). The germline V and J ends were trimmed by 3 bases and 1 base, with 9 bases remaining between them. This CDR3 contains 14 residues. The CDR3 loop reads CASSFRAANTEAFF. The CDR3 coding sequence is TGTGCCAGCAGCTTTAGAGCGGCGAACACTGAAGCTTTCTTT.

The rearrangement links TRBV5-1 to TRBJ2-3; D ambiguous. The CDR3 has 15 residues. V was trimmed by 0 bases and J by 0 bases, leaving 8 bases between them. Germline assignment: CDR1 SGHRS and CDR2 YFSETQ. The DNA of the CDR3 is TGCGCCAGCAGCTTGGAGGGTGATAGCACAGATACGCAGTATTTT. It codes for CASSLEGDSTDTQYF.

CDR3 residues: CASSRRVPDEAFF. The CDR3 nucleotides read TGTGCCAGCAGCCGGCGGGTCCCCGACGAAGCTTTCTTT. V and J are TRBV5-6 and TRBJ1-1, with D unclear. The CDR3 contains 13 residues. CDR1 and CDR2 from the germline V gene are SGHDT and YYEEEE. With 4 bases removed from V and 8 bases from J, the gap between germline ends came to 15 bases. Drawing the rest from reference TRBV5-6 and TRBJ1-1, the complete variable domain is DAGVTQSPTHLIKTRGQQVTLRCSPKSGHDTVSWYQQALGQGPQFIFQYYEEEERQRGNFPDRFSGHQFPNYSSELNVNALLLGDSALYLCASSRRVPDEAFFGQGTRLTVV.

This chain links TRBV2 with TRBJ2-6; 7 positions match TRBD2. J gave up 0 bases and V 7 bases, and 6 bases lay outside the gene matches. CDR1 and CDR2 (germline): SNHLY, FYNNEI. The CDR3 runs to 16 residues. The CDR3 loop reads CASKRGQSSGANVLTF. The DNA for the CDR3 is TGTGCCAGCAAGCGGGGCCAGAGCTCTGGGGCCAACGTCCTGACTTTC.

The chain uses TRBV5-4 and TRBJ2-1, with 10 positions matching TRBD2. Germline V lookup: CDR1 SGHNT, CDR2 YYREEE (reference sequence). The length of the CDR3 is 16 residues. The V gene end was trimmed by 3 bases and the J gene end by 8 bases; junction bases not matched to a gene: 11. The CDR3 sequence: CASSWGRSSGSHEQFF. The CDR3 region has the DNA TGTGCCAGCAGCTGGGGTCGGTCTAGCGGGAGTCATGAGCAGTTCTTC.

In its sample, this clone was seen once. The chain recombines TRBV30 with TRBJ2-1; D might be TRBD2 (6 bases). Between the trimmed V and J ends, which lost 3 bases and 2 bases, there was a span of 14 bases. The CDR3 totals 15 residues. In germline, CDR1 is GTSNPN, CDR2 SVGIG (reference sequence). The CDR3 region has the DNA TGTGCCTGGAGCCGGACCCCGGGGGCCTACAATGAGCAGTTCTTC. The encoded protein is CAWSRTPGAYNEQFF. Together with reference TRBV30 and TRBJ2-1, the CDR3 gives the full variable domain: SQTIHQWPATLVQPVGSPLSLECTVEGTSNPNLYWYRQAAGRGLQLLFYSVGIGQISSEVPQNLSASRPQDRQFILSSKKLLLSDSGFYLCAWSRTPGAYNEQFFGPGTRLTVL.

The V gene is TRBV28, the J gene TRBJ2-7; TRBD1 matches at 8 bases. V lost 2 bases to trimming and J lost 3 bases; unmatched junction nucleotides: 6. Germline assignment: CDR1 MDHEN and CDR2 SYDVKM. This CDR3 is 15 amino acids long. CDR3 sequence reads: CASSLVGTGGYEQYF. CDR3 in DNA: TGTGCCAGCAGTTTAGTGGGGACAGGAGGCTACGAGCAGTACTTC.

The V gene is TRBV7-8, the J gene TRBJ1-5, with unresolved D. The CDR3 runs to 13 residues. Deletions cut 6 bases from V and 8 bases from J, with 14 bases between. Germline V CDR1 and CDR2: SGHVS, FQNEAQ. The CDR3 protein is CASSLGIGEPQHF. The CDR3 DNA is TGTGCCAGCAGTCTAGGGATTGGCGAGCCCCAGCATTTT.

Details on this clone: Other DNA sequences in this sample translate to the same CDR3. The rearrangement links TRBV7-9 to TRBJ1-2, with 8 bases identical to TRBD1. There are 12 residues in the CDR3. In germline, CDR1 is SEHNR, CDR2 FQNEAQ (reference sequence). V trimming: 4 bases; J trimming: 8 bases; junction bases outside the gene matches: 3. The CDR3 protein is CASSSTGDGYTF. As DNA, the CDR3 is TGTGCCAGCAGCTCGACAGGGGACGGCTACACCTTC.

There are many counts of this clone. The CDR3 coding sequence is TGTGCCAGCAGGCCAACTAATGAGCAGTTCTTC. It translates to CASRPTNEQFF. The chain uses TRBV5-4 and TRBJ2-1; D is unresolved. The V gene's germline CDR1 is SGHNT and CDR2 YYREEE (reference sequence). The CDR3 length is 11 residues. V lost 5 bases, J lost 7 bases, and 7 bases lay in between.

The count of this clone is one. The V and J genes are TRBV19 and TRBJ1-1; a weak D match, TRBD1 (6 bases). CDR1 and CDR2 from the germline V gene are LNHDA and SQIVND (reference sequence). V was shortened by 6 bases and J by 1 base, with 12 bases between the two germline ends. This CDR3 region has 14 residues. Written as DNA, the CDR3 is TGTGCCAGTAGGGCGGGACACACGAACACTGAAGCTTTCTTT. It translates to CASRAGHTNTEAFF.

The chain joins TRBV7-6 to TRBJ2-7; 8 bases line up with TRBD2. V dropped 5 bases and J dropped 0; count of bases not matched to a gene: 18. This CDR3 is 19 amino acids long. The germline V gene has CDR1 SGHVS and CDR2 FNYEAQ. The CDR3 sequence is CASSRSPPEGGRSSYEQYF. CDR3 nucleotide sequence: TGTGCCAGCAGCCGCTCCCCCCCCGAGGGCGGGAGGAGCTCCTACGAGCAGTACTTC.

The V and J genes are TRBV11-2 and TRBJ2-1, with 12 bases lining up with TRBD2. The CDR3 consists of 14 residues. Germline CDR1 and CDR2: SGHAT and FQNNGV. V lost 5 bases to trimming and J lost 8 bases; unmatched junction nucleotides: 4. The CDR3 DNA is TGTGCCAGCAGCCCCAGGACTAGCGGGGATGAGCAGTTCTTC. Translated, it gives CASSPRTSGDEQFF. Full variable domain (outside the CDR3, taken from reference TRBV11-2 and TRBJ2-1): EAGVAQSPRYKIIEKRQSVAFWCNPISGHATLYWYQQILGQGPKLLIQFQNNGVVDDSQLPKDRFSAERLKGVDSTLKIQPAKLEDSAVYLCASSPRTSGDEQFFGPGTRLTVL.

The gene calls are TRBV4-1 and TRBJ2-2; maybe TRBD1 (5 bases). This CDR3 spans 18 amino acids. V shed 0 bases and J shed 5 bases, with 19 bases lying between them. Germline V lookup: CDR1 MGHRA, CDR2 YSYEKL. In DNA form, the CDR3 reads TGCGCCAGCAGCCAAGATATGGTCGGCAGGGCGCGGACCGGGGAGCTGTTTTTT. Encoded protein: CASSQDMVGRARTGELFF.

The chain combines TRBV27 with TRBJ2-2; D is perhaps TRBD1 (6 bases). The germline V gene has CDR1 MNHEY and CDR2 SMNVEV (reference sequence). Deletions cut 6 bases from V and 1 base from J, with 12 bases between. CDR3 length equals 15 residues. This chain's CDR3 is CASSFLGQNTGELFF. CDR3 DNA sequence: TGTGCCAGCAGCTTCCTGGGACAGAACACCGGGGAGCTGTTTTTT.

V and J are TRBV6-1 and TRBJ2-7; maybe TRBD1 (6 bases). V was pared by 9 bases and J by 4 bases, with 22 bases between. The germline CDR1 and CDR2 sequences are MNHNS and SASEGT. This CDR3 is built from 15 residues. The CDR3 loop is CASRKGDRGPYEQYF. The CDR3 DNA reads as TGTGCCAGTCGAAAGGGGGACCGGGGACCTTACGAGCAGTACTTC.

The chain joins TRBV30 to TRBJ1-2; weak D call: TRBD1 (5 bases). The CDR3 totals 12 residues. Germline-derived CDR1 and CDR2 are GTSNPN and SVGIG (reference sequence). V lost 4 bases to trimming and J lost 8 bases, with 14 bases between them. DNA for the CDR3: TGTGCCTGGACAGGGTCCTTCCAGGGCTACACCTTC. This codes for CAWTGSFQGYTF.

V usage is TRBV11-2 and J usage is TRBJ2-1; TRBD2 might be the D (5 bases). This CDR3 is 14 amino acids long. Trimming removed 4 bases at V and 4 bases at J, with 11 bases between. Germline assignment: CDR1 SGHAT and CDR2 FQNNGV. In DNA form, the CDR3 reads TGTGCCAGCAGCTCCCGTAGAGGGTACAATGAGCAGTTCTTC. It encodes CASSSRRGYNEQFF.

The rearrangement links TRBV29-1 to TRBJ2-7; D is possibly TRBD2 (6 bases). The CDR3 is made up of 12 amino acids. Germline V lookup: CDR1 SQVTM, CDR2 ANQGSEA. V was clipped by 4 bases and J by 1 base, with 8 bases between them. CDR3 DNA sequence: TGCAGCGTTGCGGGAGAGTCCTACGAGCAGTACTTC. It specifies CSVAGESYEQYF.

This rearrangement joins TRBV7-9 to TRBJ2-1, with 10 bases that match TRBD2. V shed 3 bases and J 6 bases; nucleotides not matched to a gene: 8. This CDR3 spans 16 amino acids. Germline V CDR1 and CDR2: SEHNR, FQNEAQ (reference sequence). DNA of the CDR3: TGTGCCAGCAGCTTTCCCAGCGGGAGGGCCTCCAATGAGCAGTTCTTC. Translated, it gives CASSFPSGRASNEQFF.

V and J are TRBV7-9 and TRBJ1-2; D remains ambiguous. Germline V lookup: CDR1 SEHNR, CDR2 FQNEAQ (reference sequence). V lost 1 base and J 4 bases, leaving 13 bases between the germline ends. The CDR3 extends over 15 amino acids. CDR3 residues: CASSLDSGKSYGYTF. In nucleotides, the CDR3 is TGTGCCAGCAGCTTAGATTCGGGTAAAAGCTATGGCTACACCTTC.